Listed here are 8 T cell receptor beta chains from one sample, sequenced in a study of T cells in women clearing cervical HPV infection. Data came from immunoSEQ multiplex PCR; TCRdb stores just in-frame clones and leaves some out. This table holds some 32,000 clones. Specimen: blood buffy coat. The receptors stem from a woman aged 18 to 69 with a cervical HPV16 infection that either progressed to CIN3+ or cleared (not recorded which).

On this clone itself: The missing CDR3 end, 3 residues past where the read stops, is filled in from the germline J gene. This sequence joins TRBV5-4 and TRBJ1-2; the D is unclear. This CDR3 spans 16 amino acids. Germline V gene data show CDR1 as SGHNT and CDR2 as YYREEE (reference sequence). Trimming pared 1 base from V and 4 bases from J, leaving 17 bases between. The CDR3 is CASSLQRDLRLYGYTF. CDR3 DNA, as far as it was read: TGTGCCAGCAGCTTGCAACGAGATTTGCGGCTCTATGGC.

About this clone: The read gets to within 3 residues of the CDR3 end, and the germline J gene fills in the rest. The chain is built from TRBV18 and TRBJ1-2, with TRBD1 identical over 7 bases. Germline trimming cut 3 bases from V and 2 bases from J; bases unmatched to any gene: 15. Germline V lookup: CDR1 KGHSH, CDR2 LQKENI. The CDR3 length is 18 residues. The CDR3: CASSPQTSGTARNYGYTF. The DNA read from the CDR3 is TGTGCCAGCTCACCTCAAACGTCCGGGACAGCCAGAAACTATGGC.

As concerns this clone: The read terminates 3 residues ahead of where the CDR3 ends, so the germline J gene completes it. V is TRBV5-1 and J is TRBJ1-2, with 9 bases aligning to TRBD1. J gave up 4 bases and V 2 bases, and 3 bases lay outside the gene matches. The germline V gene has CDR1 SGHRS and CDR2 YFSETQ. The CDR3 has 14 amino acids. The sequenced part of the CDR3 DNA is TGCGCCAGCAGCTTAAAGACAGGGGGCTATGGC. This translates into CASSLKTGGYG. The entire CDR3 reads CASSLKTGGYGYTF.

With respect to this clone: The read ends 3 residues before the CDR3 terminus; that terminus is restored from the germline J gene. The chain is built from TRBV24-1 and TRBJ2-1; 11 bases map to TRBD1. After removal of 2 bases from V and 9 bases from J, the junction contained 2 bases not matched to a gene. CDR3 length equals 14 residues. Per the germline V gene, CDR1 is KGHDR and CDR2 is SFDVKD. CDR3 sequence reads: CATSDWTGGGEQFF. The DNA read from the CDR3 is TGTGCCACCAGTGATTGGACAGGGGGCGGTGAG.

As for this clone: The read gets to within 3 residues of the CDR3 end, and the germline J gene fills in the rest. The chain is built from TRBV7-9 and TRBJ1-2, with D possibly matching TRBD1 (5 bases). The CDR3 extends over 13 amino acids. Germline CDR1 and CDR2: SEHNR and FQNEAQ (reference sequence). CDR3 sequence: CASSSAGQWGYTF. The covered CDR3 bases are TGTGCCAGCAGCTCCGCGGGGCAGTGGGGC. The entire variable domain, with the rest obtained from reference TRBV7-9 and TRBJ1-2, is as follows: DTGVSQNPRHKITKRGQNVTFRCDPISEHNRLYWYRQTLGQGPEFLTYFQNEAQLEKSRLLSDRFSAERPKGSFSTLEIQRTEQGDSAMYLCASSSAGQWGYTFGSGTRLTVV.

A word on this clone: The DNA ends 3 residues before the CDR3 does, and the rest of the CDR3 is filled in from the germline J gene. The chain employs TRBV6-1 and TRBJ1-2; D is uncertain. The ends were cut back, 2 bases at V and 4 bases at J, with 11 bases in the middle. The germline CDR1 and CDR2 sequences are MNHNS and SASEGT. The CDR3 has 14 amino acids. The sequenced part of the CDR3 DNA is TGTGCCAGCAGTGAAACGACGGGTCCCTATGGC. Its translation: CASSETTGPYG. The whole CDR3 reads CASSETTGPYGYTF.

In the case of this clone: The read stops 3 residues short of the end of the CDR3; the missing end is completed from the germline J gene. The gene calls are TRBV12-5 and TRBJ1-2; TRBD1 matches 12 bases. The length of the CDR3 is 16 residues. The trim removed 3 bases at V and 2 bases at J, leaving 4 bases unmatched. Germline loops: CDR1 LGHNT, CDR2 FRNRAP. CDR3 sequence: CASGLGTGGPNYGYTF. Partial CDR3 DNA: TGTGCTAGTGGTTTAGGGACAGGGGGCCCGAACTATGGC.

This clone is labeled medium-sized (0.01 to 0.1%) based on frequency. The read ends 3 residues early relative to the CDR3; the germline J gene fills the gap. The chain recombines TRBV13 with TRBJ2-5; 12 bases match TRBD2. The CDR3 is 16 amino acids. Trimming removed 4 bases from V and 5 bases from J; junction bases left unmatched: 8. Germline V gene data show CDR1 as PRHDT and CDR2 as FYEKMQ (reference sequence). The part of the CDR3 DNA that was read is TGTGCCAGCAGCTCAAGGACTAGCGGGGTGGGGGAGACC. Amino acids: CASSSRTSGVGET. The whole CDR3 sequence is CASSSRTSGVGETQYF.